The entry that follows covers one T cell receptor beta chain sequence. What it binds is not known. Only in-frame clones appear in the TCRdb table, and some are missing; sequencing was by immunoSEQ multiplex PCR. Among under 15,000 clones listed, about 85% were seen once. The data are from a study of tumor-infiltrating lymphocytes in localized non-small cell lung cancer. Overall study context: Tumor tissue and non-adjacent uninvolved lung came from each patient. Study-level findings and limits: Tumors had more T cell infiltration than uninvolved lung, per TCRbeta sequencing and CD3 counts.

This CDR3 is built from 13 residues. V lost 6 bases and J 4 bases, leaving 12 bases between the germline ends. CDR1 is LGHNT and CDR2 is FRNRAP in the germline V gene. The specimen was lung tumor tissue. The receptor was isolated from a human donor with non-small cell lung cancer. The chain couples TRBV12-5 to TRBJ1-1, with D maybe TRBD1 (5 bases). CDR3 coding DNA: TGTGCTAGTGGCGGGGGGTTGGGCACTGAAGCTTTCTTT. This encodes CASGGGLGTEAFF.